Below, 14 T cell receptor beta chains from the same sample are listed, as sequenced in a study of beta chain features in type 1 diabetes. Reverse transcription of all isolated RNA meant that expressed TCRB transcripts were sequenced. Produced via immunoSEQ multiplex PCR; TCRdb's table is partial and in-frame only. This sample has a few hundred thousand clones; 27% occur once, and the top ten carry approximately 4%. The sample taken for sequencing was central memory CD4+ T cells from blood. Every receptor here comes from a man aged 30 to 39 in good health.

In this sample, this clone turned up a few times. The V gene is TRBV20-1, the J gene TRBJ1-1; 8 bases fit TRBD1. Germline values: CDR1 DFQATT, CDR2 SNEGSKA (reference sequence). This CDR3 region has 11 residues. Losses at the gene ends were 4 bases for V and 8 bases for J; bases not matched to a gene: 3. The CDR3 DNA is TGCAGTGCTACAGGGGGCGGGGAAGCTTTCTTT. This gives the protein CSATGGGEAFF.

V and J are TRBV7-8 and TRBJ1-2; D is ambiguous. Trimming took off 5 bases at V and 5 bases at J, with 12 bases between the two ends. Per germline, CDR1 SGHVS and CDR2 FQNEAQ. CDR3 size: 13 residues. CDR3 nucleotide sequence: TGTGCCAGCAGCCCGGTGGGCTCATATGGCTACACCTTC. Translation gives CASSPVGSYGYTF.

This clone was detected only a few times. The chain links TRBV6-5 to TRBJ2-3, with 9 positions matching TRBD1. Trimming took 10 bases from V and 4 from J; bases not matched to a gene: 9. The CDR3 has 14 amino acids. Looked up from germline, CDR1 is MNHEY and CDR2 is SVGAGI. CDR3: CATRRDRVSDTQYF. The DNA of the CDR3 is TGTGCCACACGCCGGGACAGGGTATCAGATACGCAGTATTTT.

The gene calls are TRBV4-3 and TRBJ2-3, with D perhaps matching TRBD2 (5 bases). The CDR3 extends over 14 amino acids. Per germline, CDR1 LGHNA and CDR2 YSLEER. V was trimmed by 4 bases and J by 2 bases, leaving 10 bases between them. The CDR3 DNA is TGCGCCAGCAGCCTGACGAGGGACACAGATACGCAGTATTTT. As protein: CASSLTRDTDTQYF.

V and J are TRBV7-2 and TRBJ2-3; TRBD2 aligns across 9 bases. Germline assignment: CDR1 SGHTA and CDR2 FQGNSA. The CDR3 has 14 residues. The J segment lost 6 bases and the V segment lost 6 bases, leaving 7 bases of the junction unmatched. CDR3 sequence reads: CASRSAGGKDTQYF. The CDR3 DNA reads as TGTGCCAGCAGATCAGCGGGGGGTAAGGATACGCAGTATTTT.

The chain uses TRBV2 and TRBJ2-7, with a possible D match to TRBD1 (6 bases). This CDR3 is built from 13 residues. Germline V gene data show CDR1 as SNHLY and CDR2 as FYNNEI. The V gene lost 6 bases and the J gene lost 5 bases, with 14 bases spanning the gap. CDR3 sequence (DNA): TGTGCCAGCAGGGCTGACAGGTCGGACGAGCAGTACTTC. It specifies CASRADRSDEQYF. The full variable domain, rest sourced from reference TRBV2 and TRBJ2-7, is EPEVTQTPSHQVTQMGQEVILRCVPISNHLYFYWYRQILGQKVEFLVSFYNNEISEKSEIFDDQFSVERPDGSNFTLKIRSTKLEDSAMYFCASRADRSDEQYFGPGTRLTVT.

This clone was observed a few times. V usage is TRBV5-1 and J usage is TRBJ2-4; 9 bases are a match to TRBD1. V gave up 4 bases and J gave up 7 bases; unmatched junction bases: 6. This CDR3 comprises 14 residues. Germline V gene lookup returns CDR1 SGHRS and CDR2 YFSETQ. The CDR3 spells CASSPEGQGNIQYF. CDR3 in DNA: TGCGCCAGCAGCCCCGAGGGACAGGGTAACATTCAGTACTTC.

The rearrangement links TRBV6-1 to TRBJ2-5; D call uncertain. The germline V gene encodes CDR1 MNHNS and CDR2 SASEGT. V gave up 2 bases and J gave up 2 bases, with 21 bases separating them. This CDR3 contains 18 residues. The chain's CDR3 is CASSEFSHPGYQQETQYF. The CDR3 coding sequence is TGTGCCAGCAGTGAATTCTCCCACCCAGGATATCAACAAGAGACCCAGTACTTC.

This clone was seen repeatedly, ten times or more. Other DNA sequences in the same sample also yield this CDR3. The chain has TRBV7-2 and TRBJ2-5; unclear D gene. The V end lost 1 base, the J end lost 1 base, and 7 bases lay between the germline ends. This CDR3 is built from 14 residues. The germline V gene encodes CDR1 SGHTA and CDR2 FQGNSA. In DNA, the CDR3 is TGTGCCAGCAGCTTAGGCAGCAGCCAAGAGACCCAGTACTTC. Translation: CASSLGSSQETQYF.

The DNA for the CDR3 is TGTGCCAGCAGGTTAGCGGGAGTAGGCAATGAGCAGTTCTTC. Translated, it gives CASRLAGVGNEQFF. The genes are TRBV28 and TRBJ2-1; 9 nucleotides match TRBD2. CDR1 and CDR2 (germline): MDHEN, SYDVKM. This CDR3 is built from 14 residues. V was clipped by 6 bases and J by 6 bases; unmatched bases: 6. The whole variable domain, remainder taken from reference TRBV28 and TRBJ2-1, is DVKVTQSSRYLVKRTGEKVFLECVQDMDHENMFWYRQDPGLGLRLIYFSYDVKMKEKGDIPEGYSVSREKKERFSLILESASTNQTSMYLCASRLAGVGNEQFFGPGTRLTVL.

The V and J genes are TRBV30 and TRBJ1-5; tentative D call: TRBD1 (6 bases). In germline, CDR1 is GTSNPN, CDR2 SVGIG (reference sequence). V shed 3 bases and J shed 0 bases, with 12 bases lying between them. The CDR3 has 15 amino acids. The chain's CDR3 is CAWRQQGPSNQPQHF. DNA of the CDR3: TGTGCCTGGAGACAACAGGGACCTAGCAATCAGCCCCAGCATTTT.

The chain links TRBV29-1 to TRBJ2-3, with 16 positions matching TRBD2. Looked up from germline, CDR1 is SQVTM and CDR2 is ANQGSEA. The CDR3 runs 15 residues. Trimming at V came to 6 bases and at J to 4 bases, leaving 4 bases not matched to a gene. The CDR3 nucleotides are TGCAGCGTCTCAGGGACTAGCGGGGGGGCAGATACGCAGTATTTT. Amino acids: CSVSGTSGGADTQYF.

Only a few counts were recorded for this clone. This chain connects TRBV7-8 to TRBJ2-5; 7 positions agree with TRBD1. J lost 5 bases, V lost 5 bases, and 8 bases had no gene match. Looked up from germline, CDR1 is SGHVS and CDR2 is FQNEAQ. The CDR3 spans 14 residues. CDR3 DNA sequence: TGTGCCAGCAGCCACAGGGGCGCAGGGGAGACCCAGTACTTC. Protein sequence: CASSHRGAGETQYF.

This clone was detected a few times. This chain connects TRBV5-4 to TRBJ2-1, with 9 bases lining up with TRBD1. The CDR3 is 15 residues long. Germline V gene data show CDR1 as SGHNT and CDR2 as YYREEE (reference sequence). The J segment lost 0 bases and the V segment lost 4 bases, leaving 2 bases of the junction unmatched. The CDR3 DNA is TGTGCCAGCAGCCCGGGACAGGGCTCCTACAATGAGCAGTTCTTC. Translation gives CASSPGQGSYNEQFF.